The source of this T cell receptor beta chain is a study of immune evolution from preneoplasia to lung adenocarcinoma. As regards this clone: Its specificity is not known.

The CDR3 spans 12 residues. The V gene lost 1 base and the J gene lost 5 bases, with 4 bases spanning the gap. Germline CDR1 MDHEN, CDR2 SYDVKM. The protocol was immunoSEQ multiplex PCR, while the TCRdb copy is restricted to in-frame clones and leaves out a portion. The sample lists some 6,000 clones; roughly 80% were seen once. H&E slides confirmed each diagnosis, reviewed by two pathologists independently. Study-wide findings and caveats: Normal lung had the highest top T cell clone frequencies.

V is TRBV28 and J is TRBJ2-3; the D is unclear. The receptor's source is a person between 65 and 79 years old with lung adenocarcinoma. Sequenced input: FFPE adjacent normal lung tissue. CDR3 sequence: CASSLSRDTQYF. CDR3 nucleotides: TGTGCCAGCAGTTTATCCAGAGATACGCAGTATTTT.